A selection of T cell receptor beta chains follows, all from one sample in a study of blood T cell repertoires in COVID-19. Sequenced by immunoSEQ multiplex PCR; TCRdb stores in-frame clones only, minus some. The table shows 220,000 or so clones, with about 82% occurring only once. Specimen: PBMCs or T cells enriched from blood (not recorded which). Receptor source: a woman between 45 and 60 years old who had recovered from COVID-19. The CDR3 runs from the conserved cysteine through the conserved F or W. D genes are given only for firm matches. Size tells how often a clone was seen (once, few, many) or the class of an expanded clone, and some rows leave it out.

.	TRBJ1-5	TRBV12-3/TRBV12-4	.	CASSPYLNQPQHF	TGTGCCAGCAGTCCTTACTTAAATCAGCCCCAGCATTTT
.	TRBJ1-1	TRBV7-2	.	CATAYQGNTEAFF	TGTGCCACCGCTTATCAGGGGAACACTGAAGCTTTCTTT
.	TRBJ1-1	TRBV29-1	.	CSVEGAGAEAFF	TGCAGCGTTGAAGGGGCAGGGGCTGAAGCTTTCTTT
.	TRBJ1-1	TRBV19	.	CATQVGARNTEAFF	TGTGCCACTCAGGTGGGGGCGCGGAACACTGAAGCTTTCTTT
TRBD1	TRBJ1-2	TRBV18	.	CASSQQGDYGYTF	TGTGCCAGCTCGCAACAGGGGGACTATGGCTACACCTTC
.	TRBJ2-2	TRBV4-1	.	CASSQLPGVPGELFF	TGCGCCAGCAGCCAGTTGCCGGGAGTGCCCGGGGAGCTGTTTTTT
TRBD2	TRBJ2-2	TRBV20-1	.	CSASREGPAGELFF	TGCAGTGCTAGTCGGGAGGGCCCCGCCGGGGAGCTGTTTTTT
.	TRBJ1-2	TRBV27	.	CASSFGVAYGYTF	TGTGCCAGCAGTTTCGGGGTAGCCTATGGCTACACCTTC
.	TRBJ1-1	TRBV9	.	CASSRETGDTEAFF	TGTGCCAGCAGCAGGGAGACCGGAGACACTGAAGCTTTCTTT
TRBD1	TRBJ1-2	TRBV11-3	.	CASSQGGDGYTF	TGTGCCAGCAGTCAGGGGGGCGATGGCTACACCTTC
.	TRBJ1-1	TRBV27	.	CASSSQGWGLSNTEAFF	TGTGCCAGCAGTTCCCAAGGGTGGGGGCTCTCGAACACTGAAGCTTTCTTT
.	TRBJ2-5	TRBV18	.	CASSRDRETQYF	TGTGCCAGCTCCCGAGACAGGGAGACCCAGTACTTC
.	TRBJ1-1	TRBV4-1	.	CASLGEREAFF	TGCGCCAGCCTCGGCGAGCGCGAAGCTTTCTTT
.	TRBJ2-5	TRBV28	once	CASSLGFLETQYF	TGTGCCAGCAGTTTGGGCTTTTTGGAGACCCAGTACTTC
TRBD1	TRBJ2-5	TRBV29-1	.	CSVGQGAGETQYF	TGCAGCGTTGGACAGGGGGCTGGCGAGACCCAGTACTTC
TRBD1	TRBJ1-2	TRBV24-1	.	CATSDQRTGSTGYTF	TGTGCCACCAGTGACCAGAGGACAGGGAGTACTGGCTACACCTTC
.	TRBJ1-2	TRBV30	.	CAWTFGGDRGYTF	TGTGCCTGGACTTTCGGGGGAGACCGGGGCTACACCTTC
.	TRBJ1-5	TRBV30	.	CAWSGEVVLQPQHF	TGTGCCTGGAGTGGCGAGGTGGTATTACAGCCCCAGCATTTT
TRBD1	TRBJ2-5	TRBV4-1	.	CASSQEDRAQETQYF	TGCGCCAGCAGCCAGGAAGACAGGGCACAAGAGACCCAGTACTTC
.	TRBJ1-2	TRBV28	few	CASSSTDYGYTF	TGTGCCAGCAGTTCGACCGACTACGGCTACACCTTC
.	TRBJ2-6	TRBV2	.	CASGRDGGGANVLTF	TGTGCCAGCGGTAGAGACGGGGGAGGGGCCAACGTCCTGACTTTC
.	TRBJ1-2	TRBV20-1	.	CSAYDSDGYTF	TGCAGTGCTTATGACAGTGATGGCTACACCTTC
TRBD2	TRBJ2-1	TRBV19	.	CASRPLTSEIYNEQFF	TGTGCCAGTAGACCGCTTACTAGCGAGATATACAATGAGCAGTTCTTC
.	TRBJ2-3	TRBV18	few	CASSPGTGSDTQYF	TGTGCCAGCTCGCCAGGTACAGGGTCAGATACGCAGTATTTT
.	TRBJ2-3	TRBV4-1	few	CASSQVAGRLTDTQYF	TGCGCCAGCAGCCAAGTGGCGGGGAGGCTCACAGATACGCAGTATTTT
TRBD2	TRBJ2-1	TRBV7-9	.	CASSLYGGRANEQFF	TGTGCCAGCAGCTTATATGGCGGGAGGGCCAATGAGCAGTTCTTC
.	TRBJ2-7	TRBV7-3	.	CASSLGKFYEQYF	TGTGCCAGCAGCTTAGGCAAGTTCTACGAGCAGTACTTC
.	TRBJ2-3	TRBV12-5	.	CASAPSGRTDTQYF	TGTGCTAGTGCCCCGAGCGGACGCACAGATACGCAGTATTTT